Following are 3 T cell receptor beta chains from one sample sequenced in a study of T cells in Graves' hyperthyroidism and ophthalmopathy. From RNA transcripts, TCR beta CDR3 regions were amplified. The study used the HTBI primer set for a first-round RT-PCR of the TCR CDR3. TCRdb analysed the multiplex PCR reads with MiXCR anew, one entry per CDR3 protein. The sample consists of a few hundred thousand distinct CDR3 sequences, 16% of them appearing once. Sequencing was performed on blood. These receptors all come from a middle-aged woman with Graves' ophthalmopathy.

The V gene is TRBV3-1, the J gene TRBJ2-6, with TRBD1 as a possible D gene (6 bases). V lost 0 bases and J lost 2, with 14 bases in between. The CDR3 totals 18 residues. Germline V CDR1 and CDR2: LGHDT, YNNKEL (reference sequence). In nucleotides, the CDR3 is TGTGCCAGCAGCCAAGAAGACTTAAGGGGGACTGGGGCCAACGTCCTGACTTTC. Protein: CASSQEDLRGTGANVLTF.

This clonotype was counted ten times or more. The chain has TRBV7-2 and TRBJ2-7; the D is unclear. The CDR3 is 13 amino acids. From germline, CDR1 is SGHTA and CDR2 FQGNSA. The V gene lost 0 bases and the J gene lost 4 bases, with 7 bases spanning the gap. The CDR3 sequence: CASSLAKGYEQYF. The DNA for the CDR3 is TGTGCCAGCAGCTTAGCGAAGGGTTACGAGCAGTACTTC. The whole variable domain, filled in from reference TRBV7-2 and TRBJ2-7, reads GAGVSQSPSNKVTEKGKDVELRCDPISGHTALYWYRQSLGQGLEFLIYFQGNSAPDKSGLPSDRFSAERTGGSVSTLTIQRTQQEDSAVYLCASSLAKGYEQYFGPGTRLTVT.

The chain links TRBV7-9 to TRBJ2-5, with 9 positions matching TRBD2. Germline CDR1 reads SEHNR; CDR2 reads FQNEAQ (reference sequence). V lost 3 bases to trimming and J lost 2 bases; unmatched junction nucleotides: 7. The CDR3 extends over 16 amino acids. The CDR3 loop is CASSFMAGGPQETQYF. The CDR3 coding sequence is TGTGCCAGCAGCTTTATGGCGGGAGGGCCTCAAGAGACCCAGTACTTC.